This TCR beta chain was found in a study of cytomegalovirus exposure and HLA in healthy donors (TCRdb year 2017). For context, the study as a whole: In an earlier analysis of 550 to 750 of the donors, about 260 Gb of sequence data and approximately 120 million unique TCR beta sequences from some 170 million T cells were reported. The study profiled the T cell repertoires of under 850 subjects by immunosequencing and related them to cytomegalovirus serostatus. The study aimed to test whether signatures of past pathogen exposure could be identified by cataloging public T cell receptors. Across some 400 genotyped donors of the cohort, an average of roughly 250,000 unique TCR beta nucleotide sequences per donor were sequenced, and 15% to 20% of those sequences were non-productive. In the later analysis, no new phenotypic data were used to find candidate immune exposures; instead, reliance was placed on TCR beta sequences and their occurrence across donors. Because of strong linkage in the cohort, 5 or 6 DR-DQ haplotypes were treated as single units for association and clustering. A later analysis re-examined previously published TCR beta repertoires from just over 650 donors and added high-resolution HLA genotyping to investigate patterns of TCR occurrence. Donor age, sex, ethnicity and CMV serostatus were collected together with the repertoire data. Class I and class II HLA loci were covered by the typing at four-digit resolution. Besides the first cohort of approximately 710 subjects, a separate validation cohort made up of roughly 120 different subjects was used. Of the roughly 390 genotyped donors, around 81% fell in the genetic ancestry cluster associated with self-reported Caucasian donors. An earlier analysis of fewer than 700 of the donors applied high-throughput TCR beta sequencing to assess whether each TCR beta V gene segment acted as functional or pseudogenic. Roughly 300 gigabases of sequencing data and around 80 million unique TCR sequences made up an early release that covered approximately 650 HLA-typed donors. To predict cytomegalovirus infection status, the study brought together high-throughput TCR immunosequencing, statistical association of individual TCRs with disease status, and machine learning. Every repertoire in the discovery cohort had been generated on one and the same sequencing platform. The number of typed donors differed by locus: roughly 629-630 for A, B, C, DRB1 and DQB1; 500 to 550 for DQA1; 606 for DPA1; and around 450 for DPB1. A later genetic analysis used genome-wide SNP genotypes for about three fifths of the 666 donors, treating that subset as a discovery cohort.

On this clone itself: What antigen it recognizes has not been identified. Base qualities were left out, and no much larger clone turns up one base away.

Results and caveats for the whole study, not just this receptor: It was suggested by the authors that the approach could potentially be generalized to other disease states and immunological phenotypes. Strong co-occurrence of HLA alleles, especially DR and DQ, made assigning TCR associations to individual alleles difficult. Roughly uniform sequencing depth across donors was assumed in presence/absence analyses, although this assumption may not hold. A later analysis associated about 16,000 TCR beta sequences with specific HLA alleles at a false discovery rate of 0.05. A few of the identified cytomegalovirus-associated TCR beta chains were confirmed in vitro to be specific for cytomegalovirus antigens. A further reported finding was that TCR beta sequences accurately predicted the HLA-A and HLA-B alleles for most subjects in the first cohort. In a later analysis, the rate of TCR association differed among HLA loci, with DRB1 alleles having the most associated TCRs and HLA-C alleles having the fewest. Some IMGT-functional V segments, including TRBV6-2 and TRBV6-3, could not be told apart with the 87-base-pair reads, so those segments were excluded. Broadly in line with IMGT annotations, most TCR beta V segments showed up in productive rearrangements about 87% or about 30% of the time in an earlier analysis of around 600 of the donors. An association between a missense DCLRE1C variant and V-gene and J-gene trimming of TCR beta chains was found in a later genetic analysis and replicated in an independent cohort. Several of the top co-occurrence clusters appeared to be linked to parvovirus B19, influenza, CMV and Epstein-Barr virus, according to a later analysis. Most TCR sequences were observed very rarely across donors, whereas some public TCRs were present in many individuals. HLA typing was unavailable for some donors at each locus, so association tests used only the typed subset. The classifier was reported to diagnose cytomegalovirus status with high specificity and sensitivity in both the original cohort and the validation cohort. According to a later analysis, most CMV-associated TCR beta chains appeared to be HLA-restricted, and the HLA associations seemed to be driven largely by CMV exposure. The earlier analysis of fewer than 750 of the donors excluded 15 to 20 rarely observed V segments, including chromosome 9 orphons, because counts were too low. In a later analysis, HLA-associated TCR beta chains showed more clonal expansion and lower generation probabilities than non-associated chains that were equally common. The study gave a list of 150 to 200 TCR beta chains associated with cytomegalovirus. Correlated functional status among segregating V segments might be attributable to linkage disequilibrium, but an unknown experimental factor could not be ruled out. A cluster of highly shared sequence variants was judged likely to be a technical artifact of the sequencing pipeline. In a later genetic analysis, fewer N-insertions in productive TCRs were reported among donors in an Asian-associated ancestry cluster than the roughly 700-donor mean. For the cohort, immune exposure information was limited to CMV serostatus. This cohort had only TCR beta chains sequenced, and the lack of alpha or paired-chain data limited which features could be detected.

Library preparation used the immunoSEQ multiplex PCR assay. The multiplex PCR relied on a mix of 60 forward primers for TCR Vbeta segments and 13 reverse primers for TCR Jbeta segments. A multiplex PCR assay on genomic DNA amplified the CDR3 region of rearranged TCR beta genes. Amplified TCR beta libraries were sequenced as 87-base-pair reads on the Illumina HiSeq System. The source study handled its data this way. A later analysis counted about 80 million unique TCR beta chains across the 700 or so repertoires, and some 12 million of these chains were shared by at least two donors. Raw reads were error-corrected and collapsed into unique sequences by a nearest-neighbor algorithm in which closely related sequences were merged to remove PCR and sequencing errors. CDR3 sequences were aligned to IMGT reference sequences to assign V, D and J gene segments. For a sequence to be retained, a match of at least six nucleotides was required to both a V gene segment and a J gene segment. Rearrangements were called productive when the CDR3 lacked stop codons and stayed in frame with V and J; all others were non-productive. CDR3 was defined according to IMGT convention as the region running from the second conserved V-encoded cysteine to the conserved J-encoded phenylalanine. The earlier analysis of more than 450 of the donors excluded sequences that lacked an unambiguous match to a single V gene segment. An earlier analysis of a few hundred of the donors called V segments functional above 56.7% productive rearrangements and segregating when the between-donor standard deviation exceeded 5%. A statistical classification framework was developed to diagnose cytomegalovirus status using the catalog of TCR beta chain sequences. In a later analysis, V and J genes were assigned by comparing TCR nucleotide sequences against IMGT/GENE-DB human TR gene sequences. A later analysis assigned CDR3 sequences and most-parsimonious VDJ recombination scenarios with the TCRdist pipeline. In a later analysis, each TCR beta chain was defined by its CDR3 amino acid sequence together with its V-gene family, and reads without a unique V-gene family were excluded. To address suspected cross-contamination and a sequencing artifact, a later analysis removed approximately 590 highly shared, low-generation-probability nucleotide sequences. In a later analysis, a clonal expansion index was calculated for each public chain from normalized within-repertoire ranks of inferred template counts. In a later analysis, generation probabilities were computed using a VDJ recombination model fitted to out-of-frame rearrangements, and the results were checked against IGoR. In a later analysis, TCR-TCR, TCR-HLA and TCR-CMV co-occurrence was scored with hypergeometric tests, and a repertoire-size bias correction was applied to TCR pairs. A later analysis estimated false discovery rates by permuting HLA or CMV assignments 20 times. A later analysis grouped co-occurring TCRs with DBSCAN, adding TCRdist sequence similarity when clustering within HLA-allele-positive subsets. For co-occurrence clustering, repertoires with fewer than 30,000 or more than 120,000 public chains were excluded, along with roughly 5 repertoires with anomalous nucleotide sharing. TCRdb holds this immuneACCESS table with in-frame rearrangements only. Some clones are missing; in checked studies, unresolved V genes explain under half, and the rest has no known cause. D and trimming come from the DNA, and the V and J calls and clone size come from that table. The sample data list more than 150,000 clones, and around 80% of these were observed just once. Roughly 1.6% of the sample comes from the top ten.

In total, more than 500 healthy bone marrow donors made up the cohort. At the time of sampling, every cohort member was nominally healthy, though immune exposures that went unrecorded were likely present. The donor was CMV seronegative and was included in the group of 352 seronegative cohort members. Each donor provided a peripheral blood sample, and peripheral blood mononuclear cells were used for TCR beta sequencing. Genomic DNA extraction from the blood cell samples was performed with the Qiagen DNeasy Blood Extraction Kit. The CDR3 contains 13 residues, cysteine and phenylalanine counted. Only the CDR3 DNA stays, 39 bases, in frame from base 1. CDR1 and CDR2 (WNHNN, SYGVQD) derive from the germline V gene (reference sequence). Trimming removed 10 bases from V and 8 bases from J, leaving 17 bases between the germline ends.

The V gene is TRBV10-1 and the J gene is TRBJ1-4, with TRBD1 perhaps the D gene, on 6 matching bases. The TCR originated in a man between 40 and 49 years old in good health and CMV-seronegative. Sequencing used PBMCs. Here the CDR3 is given as CAKATGMREKLFF. The sequenced DNA is TGCGCCAAAGCCACAGGGATGCGAGAAAAACTGTTTTTT.